The present T cell receptor beta chain was sequenced within a study of T cells in Graves' hyperthyroidism and ophthalmopathy. The study, taken as a whole, reports: In the blood, most expanded thyroid clonotypes above 0.001 appeared as well. Ophthalmopathy was told apart from stable hyperthyroidism by a 13 V-J model.

In this sample, this clonotype turned up many times. No antigen is known for it. Criteria for exclusion of patients were uncontrolled infection, other autoimmune disease, pregnancy or lactation. The PBMCs were taken from under 12 ml of fresh peripheral blood. This CDR3 spans 13 amino acids. CDR1 and CDR2 from the germline V gene are SNHLY and FYNNEI. J gave up 1 base and V 11 bases, and 5 bases lay outside the gene matches. Amplification of TCR beta CDR3 regions used RNA as the template. TCR CDR3 underwent first-round RT-PCR with the HTBI primer set. TCRdb reprocessed the multiplex PCR reads with MiXCR, giving one entry per CDR3 protein. This sample has 500,000 or so distinct CDR3 sequences, with 15% to 20% found just once.

This chain links TRBV2 with TRBJ2-1; 7 bases align to TRBD2. The sequencing input was blood. This TCR was recovered from a woman under 30 with Graves' ophthalmopathy. CDR3 sequence reads: CAGAGGSYNEQFF. The DNA for the CDR3 is TGTGCCGGCGCCGGGGGGTCCTACAATGAGCAGTTCTTC. Supplemented by reference TRBV2 and TRBJ2-1, the full variable domain reads EPEVTQTPSHQVTQMGQEVILRCVPISNHLYFYWYRQILGQKVEFLVSFYNNEISEKSEIFDDQFSVERPDGSNFTLKIRSTKLEDSAMYFCAGAGGSYNEQFFGPGTRLTVL.